This T cell receptor (beta chain) derives from a study of TIL therapy for anti-PD-1-resistant metastatic lung cancer. Remarks on this clone: Its antigen is unidentified.

The time point denotes: pre-treatment sample, taken before nivolumab and TIL therapy. The tumor samples were excised metastases, mostly pleural nodules or supraclavicular lymph nodes. Sequencing used immunoSEQ v3. The protocol was immunoSEQ multiplex PCR, while the TCRdb copy is restricted to in-frame clones and leaves out a portion. The sample includes approximately 27,000 clones, roughly two thirds of them seen just once. V trimming: 1 base; J trimming: 1 base; junction bases outside the gene matches: 6. CDR1 is GTSNPN and CDR2 is SVGIG in the germline V gene (reference sequence). The CDR3 is 18 residues long. Points from the study as a whole: Patients were highly selected, enriched for treatment-naive, never-smoker and oncogene-addicted cases.

The chain recombines TRBV30 with TRBJ2-5, with 16 bases aligning to TRBD2. The material was tumor tissue, obtained at baseline. The TCR comes from a person aged 25 to 80 with non-small cell lung cancer. CDR3 sequence: CAWSAGLAGGHIQETQYF. The CDR3 DNA reads TGTGCCTGGAGTGCGGGACTAGCGGGGGGGCATATCCAAGAGACCCAGTACTTC.